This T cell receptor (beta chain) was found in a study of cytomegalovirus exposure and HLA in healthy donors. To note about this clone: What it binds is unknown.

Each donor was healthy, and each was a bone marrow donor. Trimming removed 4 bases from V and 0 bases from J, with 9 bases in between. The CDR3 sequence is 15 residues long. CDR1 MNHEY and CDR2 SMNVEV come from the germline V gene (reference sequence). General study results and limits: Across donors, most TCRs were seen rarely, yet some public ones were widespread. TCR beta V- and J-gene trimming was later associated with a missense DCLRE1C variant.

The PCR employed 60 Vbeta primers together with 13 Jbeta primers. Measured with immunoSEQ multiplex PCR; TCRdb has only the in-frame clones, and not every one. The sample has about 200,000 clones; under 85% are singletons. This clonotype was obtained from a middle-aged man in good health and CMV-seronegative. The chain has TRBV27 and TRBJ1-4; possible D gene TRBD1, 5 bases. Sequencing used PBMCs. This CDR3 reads CASSSPGSTNEKLFF. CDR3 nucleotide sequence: TGTGCCAGCAGTTCCCCAGGGTCAACTAATGAAAAACTGTTTTTT.